This T cell receptor beta chain was sequenced during a study of shared clonotypes between healthy human individuals. Trimming removed 0 bases from V and 8 bases from J, with 17 bases in between. Germline V gives CDR1 SGHRS, CDR2 YFSETQ. The CDR3 is 15 residues long. Only in-frame clones appear in the TCRdb table, and some are missing; sequencing was by immunoSEQ multiplex PCR. Among fewer than 2.5 million clones, 93% were seen once, and the ten largest hold about 0.34%. The chain has TRBV5-1 and TRBJ1-2; D unresolved. Sequenced sample: naive CD4+ T cells from PBMCs. Subset reported: CD45RA+ positively selected. The sequence came from a man aged 18 to 30 in good health. Some clones in this sample may be carry-over from other donors' samples. CDR3 bases: TGCGCCAGCAGCTTGGCACCGGTGGTTGGGCAAGGCTACACCTTC. Its protein is CASSLAPVVGQGYTF.